The 9 T cell receptor beta chains reported below all come from one sample, sequenced in a study of T cells in Graves' hyperthyroidism and ophthalmopathy. From RNA transcripts, TCR beta CDR3 regions were amplified. Primed by the HTBI set, a first-round RT-PCR was run on the TCR CDR3. MiXCR was run by TCRdb on the multiplex PCR reads, yielding one entry per CDR3 protein. Of hundreds of thousands of distinct CDR3 sequences in the sample, 38% were seen once. Sequencing was done on a sample of blood. Receptor source: a man younger than 30 with Graves' hyperthyroidism.

This clonotype was observed many times. CDR3 in DNA: TGCAGCGCCGAGGGGGGCTCCTCCTACGAGCAGTACTTC. It specifies CSAEGGSSYEQYF. The gene calls are TRBV29-1 and TRBJ2-7; D is tentatively TRBD1 or TRBD2 (6 bases each). The CDR3 is 13 amino acids. CDR1 and CDR2 (germline): SQVTM, ANQGSEA. V was trimmed by 7 bases and J by 0 bases, leaving 13 bases between them.

The CDR3 here is CASSQARTGLYTEAFF. The CDR3 nucleotides read TGTGCCAGCAGCCAAGCCCGGACAGGGTTGTACACTGAAGCTTTCTTT. The chain carries TRBV9 and TRBJ1-1; the match to TRBD1 covers 8 bases. The CDR3 loop spans 16 amino acids. Unmatched junction bases numbered 11, after V lost 4 bases and J lost 3 bases. CDR1 and CDR2 from the germline V gene are SGDLS and YYNGEE. The whole variable domain, filled in from reference TRBV9 and TRBJ1-1, reads DSGVTQTPKHLITATGQRVTLRCSPRSGDLSVYWYQQSLDQGLQFLIQYYNGEERAKGNILERFSAQQFPDLHSELNLSSLELGDSALYFCASSQARTGLYTEAFFGQGTRLTVV.

This clonotype was seen many times. V gene TRBV10-3 combines with J gene TRBJ2-7, with D possibly being TRBD2 (5 bases). Germline CDR1 and CDR2: ENHRY and SYGVKD. V shed 5 bases and J shed 0 bases, with 11 bases lying between them. The CDR3 runs to 14 residues. CDR3 loop: CAISSGSSSYEQYF. CDR3 nucleotide sequence: TGTGCCATCAGTAGCGGTTCGAGCTCCTACGAGCAGTACTTC.

The chain links TRBV12-3 or TRBV12-4 to TRBJ1-5, with D uncertain. V dropped 6 bases and J dropped 5 bases, with 8 bases sitting between them. This CDR3 has 12 residues. As DNA, the CDR3 is TGTGCCAGCAGGGCGGAAGATCAGCCCCAGCATTTT. Its translation is CASRAEDQPQHF.

This clonotype turned up a few times. A much larger clone differs from this one at a single base, so this may be a read error. The V call is TRBV5-4, the J call TRBJ2-7; D gene uncertain. This CDR3 has 13 amino acids. In germline, CDR1 is SGHNT, CDR2 YYREEE (reference sequence). The V end was cut by 3 bases, the J end by 0 bases, with 7 bases between. For the CDR3, the DNA is TGTGCCAGCAGCTCCCAATACTCCTACGAGCAGTACTTC. It specifies CASSSQYSYEQYF.

This clonotype has a handful of counts. The chain is built from TRBV4-1 and TRBJ2-7; 12 nucleotides line up with TRBD1. V lost 8 bases and J lost 4; bases outside the gene matches: 9. This CDR3 has 15 residues. Germline assignment: CDR1 MGHRA and CDR2 YSYEKL. DNA for the CDR3: TGCGCCAGCGCGGGGGGACAGGGGGCGCGTTACGAGCAGTACTTC. Protein product: CASAGGQGARYEQYF.

The V gene is TRBV4-3, the J gene TRBJ2-6, with 16 bases matching TRBD2. Germline CDR1 reads LGHNA; CDR2 reads YSLEER. The CDR3 loop spans 18 amino acids. Trimming removed 4 bases from V and 2 bases from J; junction bases left unmatched: 2. The CDR3 reads CASSRGTSGRAGANVLTF. In nucleotides, the CDR3 is TGCGCCAGCAGCCGGGGGACTAGCGGGAGGGCTGGGGCCAACGTCCTGACTTTC.

This clonotype was picked up a small number of times. The rearrangement links TRBV29-1 to TRBJ1-2, with D possibly matching TRBD1 (6 bases). Between the trimmed V and J ends, which lost 2 bases and 2 bases, there was a span of 6 bases. Germline CDR1 and CDR2: SQVTM and ANQGSEA. The CDR3 contains 12 residues. CDR3 sequence reads: CSVEQGNYGYTF. CDR3 DNA: TGCAGCGTTGAACAGGGGAACTATGGCTACACCTTC.

The genes are TRBV15 and TRBJ2-5; 7 nucleotides match TRBD1. Germline CDR1 reads LNHNV; CDR2 reads YYDKDF (reference sequence). Germline trimming cut 4 bases from V and 4 bases from J; bases unmatched to any gene: 3. The CDR3 has 13 amino acids. Written as DNA, the CDR3 is TGTGCCACCAGCACCCAGGGGGTAGAGACCCAGTACTTC. Translating gives CATSTQGVETQYF.